Each of the 13 T cell receptor beta chains below was sequenced from the same sample in a study of cytomegalovirus exposure and HLA in healthy donors. The primer mix had 60 Vbeta and 13 Jbeta primers. Clones were read by immunoSEQ multiplex PCR, and TCRdb kept only the in-frame ones, dropping some. This table holds about 230,000 clones, 77% found once. Sequenced: PBMCs. The receptors were sampled from a woman aged 60-75 years in good health and CMV-seropositive.

The J gene is TRBJ2-1, the V gene TRBV10-3; 16 bases align to TRBD2. V was clipped by 7 bases and J by 3 bases; unmatched bases: 6. Per the germline V gene, CDR1 is ENHRY and CDR2 is SYGVKD. The CDR3 sequence is 17 residues long. CDR3 sequence: CAIMGTSGGADYNEQFF. The CDR3 DNA follows: TGTGCCATCATGGGGACTAGCGGGGGGGCAGACTACAATGAGCAGTTCTTC.

The chain couples TRBV6-5 to TRBJ1-2, with D hard to call. This CDR3 spans 13 amino acids. The germline gives CDR1 MNHEY, CDR2 SVGAGI. V was cut by 3 bases and J by 4 bases, with 9 bases left in between. DNA of the CDR3: TGTGCCAGCAGTTATCGGCAGGTCTATGGCTACACCTTC. It codes for CASSYRQVYGYTF.

The V gene is TRBV28, the J gene TRBJ2-7, with 7 positions matching TRBD2. Germline assignment: CDR1 MDHEN and CDR2 SYDVKM. The CDR3 sequence is 13 residues long. The J segment lost 2 bases and the V segment lost 11 bases, leaving 9 bases of the junction unmatched. The CDR3 nucleotides are TGTGCCGGGTCCTCCGGGAGGACCTACGAGCAGTACTTC. It encodes CAGSSGRTYEQYF.

This chain uses TRBV6-5 with TRBJ1-6; tentatively, D is TRBD1 (5 bases). This CDR3 is 15 amino acids long. Germline V CDR1 and CDR2: MNHEY, SVGAGI. V lost 5 bases, J lost 5 bases, and 13 bases lay in between. Here the CDR3 reads CASSAPGLHNSPLHF. CDR3 in DNA: TGTGCCAGCAGTGCCCCGGGACTCCATAATTCACCCCTCCACTTT.

V and J are TRBV11-3 and TRBJ2-6, with D unresolved. Trimming cost V 4 bases and J 2 bases, with 6 bases left between them. There are 14 residues in the CDR3. Looked up from germline, CDR1 is SGHNT and CDR2 is YENEEA. The CDR3 loop reads CASSSRAGANVLTF. The CDR3 DNA follows: TGTGCCAGCAGCTCCCGGGCTGGGGCCAACGTCCTGACTTTC.

The CDR3 DNA reads TGTGCCAGCAGCTGGCCCTCGGGGTCCGGGGAGCTGTTTTTT. It specifies CASSWPSGSGELFF. The chain uses TRBV5-5 and TRBJ2-2; possible D gene TRBD2, 5 bases. This CDR3 spans 14 amino acids. Deletions cut 3 bases from V and 6 bases from J, with 12 bases between. The germline CDR1 and CDR2 sequences are SGHKS and YYEKEE (reference sequence).

CDR3 sequence: CASSSGTGGYEQYF. In DNA form, the CDR3 reads TGTGCCAGCAGCTCCGGGACAGGGGGCTACGAGCAGTACTTC. V usage is TRBV6-5 and J usage is TRBJ2-7, with 11 bases lining up with TRBD1. V lost 6 bases to trimming and J lost 3 bases; unmatched junction nucleotides: 4. Germline CDR1 reads MNHEY; CDR2 reads SVGAGI. The CDR3 is 14 residues long.

As to this clone: Its ends do not fully match the called genes, so a read error is possible. J is TRBJ2-7 and V is TRBV30; 8 bases line up with TRBD1. This CDR3 comprises 15 residues. Germline loops: CDR1 GTSNPN, CDR2 SVGIG (reference sequence). The CDR3 sequence: CARSGGQGTYYEQYF. CDR3 in DNA: TGTGCCAGGAGCGGTGGACAGGGAACTTACTACGAGCAGTACTTC.

On this clone: At one end the junction does not follow the germline gene, possibly because of a read error. The rearrangement joins TRBV6-6 to TRBJ2-3, with D tentatively TRBD1 (7 bases). The V gene's germline CDR1 is MNHNY and CDR2 SVGAGI (reference sequence). This CDR3 is built from 15 residues. The DNA for the CDR3 is TGTGCCAGCAGTTACTCGGGCAGGGGGGAAGATACACAGTATTTT. This gives the protein CASSYSGRGEDTQYF.

The chain links TRBV11-2 to TRBJ2-7; no clear D gene. The CDR3 totals 12 residues. The germline V and J ends were trimmed by 3 bases and 5 bases, with 8 bases remaining between them. Germline loops: CDR1 SGHAT, CDR2 FQNNGV. The CDR3 DNA reads as TGTGCCAGCAGCTTGGCAGGCAACGAGCAGTACTTC. Its translation is CASSLAGNEQYF.

V usage is TRBV4-1 and J usage is TRBJ2-1; 7 nucleotides match TRBD2. Per germline, CDR1 MGHRA and CDR2 YSYEKL. This CDR3 is 14 amino acids long. J was trimmed by 5 bases and V by 4 bases; bases with no gene match: 5. CDR3 nucleotide sequence: TGCGCCAGCAGCCCCGGCGGGAGTGACAATGAGCAGTTCTTC. It encodes CASSPGGSDNEQFF.

This clone was seen a single time. This chain connects TRBV15 to TRBJ1-2; D may be TRBD1 (6 bases). Germline-derived CDR1 and CDR2 are LNHNV and YYDKDF (reference sequence). This CDR3 region has 16 residues. V was pared by 1 base and J by 7 bases, with 19 bases between. CDR3 bases: TGTGCCACCAGCAGAGTTCCCCAGGGGCGGCGTGGTGGCTACACCTTC. Translation: CATSRVPQGRRGGYTF.

In this sample, this clone turned up a few times. The CDR3 DNA reads TGTGCCAGCAGCCAAGTAGCGGCGGCAACCTACGAGCAGTACTTC. This encodes CASSQVAAATYEQYF. The rearrangement links TRBV14 to TRBJ2-7; tentatively, D is TRBD2 (6 bases). Germline V lookup: CDR1 SGHDN, CDR2 FVKESK. The CDR3 runs to 15 residues. V was pared by 1 base and J by 2 bases, with 12 bases between.